This T cell receptor beta chain was recovered during a study of T cell changes during pregnancy in multiple sclerosis. Here immunoSEQ multiplex PCR was the method, and the copy in TCRdb shows in-frame clones only, minus some. The data show approximately 50,000 clones, approximately 90% seen once. This CDR3 comprises 12 residues. V was shortened by 3 bases and J by 1 base, with 6 bases between the two germline ends. Germline assignment: CDR1 SQVTM and CDR2 ANQGSEA. The sample here was CD4+ T cells from peripheral blood mononuclear cells, taken after pregnancy. The chain has TRBV29-1 and TRBJ1-2; the D is unclear. This sequence was found in a female donor with multiple sclerosis, enrolled in a pregnancy study. The CDR3 sequence: CSVERNNYGYTF. In nucleotides, the CDR3 is TGCAGCGTTGAGCGGAATAACTATGGCTACACCTTC.